This record covers a single T cell receptor (beta chain). These data are taken from a study of technical replicates of blood from several donors. The data were produced by immunoSEQ multiplex PCR, yet TCRdb's version contains in-frame clones alone and is incomplete. The top ten hold approximately 0.4% of the sample, which has around 71,000 clones, just under 95% seen once. Material for sequencing was T cells isolated from PBMCs. This TCR was sampled from a human donor in good health.

The CDR3: CASSLEGPGAQHF. The DNA of the CDR3 is TGTGCCAGCAGCCTGGAGGGACCTGGGGCCCAGCATTTT. The rearrangement joins TRBV6-1 to TRBJ1-5; the D gene is possibly TRBD1 (5 bases). V gave up 6 bases and J gave up 11 bases, with 17 bases separating them. The CDR3 totals 13 residues. Germline V gene sequence: CDR1 MNHNS, CDR2 SASEGT.